This TCR beta chain was observed in a study of T cell responses to AZD1222 COVID-19 vaccine. The germline V gene has CDR1 GTSNPN and CDR2 SVGIG (reference sequence). Trimming left V 4 bases short and J 4 bases short, with 8 bases between. This CDR3 is built from 12 residues. Study results and caveats: Only after the peak T cell response were repertoires sampled.

A word on this clone: Its antigen is still unknown.

The table came from immunoSEQ multiplex PCR; TCRdb's copy has only in-frame clones and leaves some out. The sample has 150,000 to 160,000 clones, 85% to 95% seen once. This receptor was obtained from an adult who received the AZD1222 COVID-19 vaccine. The chain links TRBV30 to TRBJ1-5; tentative D call: TRBD1 (6 bases). Specimen: peripheral blood, collected 28 days after the second AZD1222 dose. This CDR3 is CAWNGQNQPQHF. In nucleotides, the CDR3 is TGTGCCTGGAATGGACAGAATCAGCCCCAGCATTTT.